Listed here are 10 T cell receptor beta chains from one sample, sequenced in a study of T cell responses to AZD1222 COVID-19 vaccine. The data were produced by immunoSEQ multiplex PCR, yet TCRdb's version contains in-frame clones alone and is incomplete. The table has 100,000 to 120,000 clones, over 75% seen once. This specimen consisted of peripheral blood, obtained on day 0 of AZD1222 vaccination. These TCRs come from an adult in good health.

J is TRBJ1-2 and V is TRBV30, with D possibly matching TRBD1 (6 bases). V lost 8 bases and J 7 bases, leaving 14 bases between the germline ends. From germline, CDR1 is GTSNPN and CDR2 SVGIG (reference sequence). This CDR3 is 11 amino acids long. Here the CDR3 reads CARGGFSGYTF. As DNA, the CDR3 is TGTGCCCGGGGGGGCTTCTCTGGCTACACCTTC.

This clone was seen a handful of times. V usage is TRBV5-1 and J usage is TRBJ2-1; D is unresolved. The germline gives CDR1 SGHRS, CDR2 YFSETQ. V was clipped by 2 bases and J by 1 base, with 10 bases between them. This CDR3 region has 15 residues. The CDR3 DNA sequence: TGCGCCAGCAGCTTAAGCATACAGTCCTACAATGAGCAGTTCTTC. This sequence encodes CASSLSIQSYNEQFF. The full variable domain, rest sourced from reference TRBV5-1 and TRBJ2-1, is KAGVTQTPRYLIKTRGQQVTLSCSPISGHRSVSWYQQTPGQGLQFLFEYFSETQRNKGNFPGRFSGRQFSNSRSEMNVSTLELGDSALYLCASSLSIQSYNEQFFGPGTRLTVL.

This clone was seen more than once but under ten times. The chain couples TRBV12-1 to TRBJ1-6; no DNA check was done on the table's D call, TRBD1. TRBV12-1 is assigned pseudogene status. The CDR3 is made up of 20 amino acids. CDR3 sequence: CASSFFGTGEECSYNSPLHF. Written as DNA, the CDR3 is TGTGCCAGCAGCTTTTTCGGGACAGGGGAGGAATGCTCCTATAATTCACCCCTCCACTTT.

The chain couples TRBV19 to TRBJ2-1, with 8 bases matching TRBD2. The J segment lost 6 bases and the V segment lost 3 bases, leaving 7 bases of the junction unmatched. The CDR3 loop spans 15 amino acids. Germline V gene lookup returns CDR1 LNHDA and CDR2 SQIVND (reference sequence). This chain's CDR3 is CASSIPAGVSNEQFF. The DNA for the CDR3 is TGTGCCAGTAGTATTCCAGCGGGAGTAAGCAATGAGCAGTTCTTC.

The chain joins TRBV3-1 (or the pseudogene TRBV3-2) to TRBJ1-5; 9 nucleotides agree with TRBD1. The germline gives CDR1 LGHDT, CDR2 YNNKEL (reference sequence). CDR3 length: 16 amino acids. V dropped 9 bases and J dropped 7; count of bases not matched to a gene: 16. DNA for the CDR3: TGTGCCAGGAAGCTCGGGACAGGGTTTTTTTCACAGCCCCAGCATTTT. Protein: CARKLGTGFFSQPQHF.

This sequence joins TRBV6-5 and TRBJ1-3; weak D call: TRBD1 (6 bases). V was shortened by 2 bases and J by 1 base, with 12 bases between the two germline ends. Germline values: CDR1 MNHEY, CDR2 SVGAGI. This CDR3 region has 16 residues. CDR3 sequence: CASSYTLQGSGNTIYF. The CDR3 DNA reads TGTGCCAGCAGTTACACCCTACAGGGATCTGGAAACACCATATATTTT.

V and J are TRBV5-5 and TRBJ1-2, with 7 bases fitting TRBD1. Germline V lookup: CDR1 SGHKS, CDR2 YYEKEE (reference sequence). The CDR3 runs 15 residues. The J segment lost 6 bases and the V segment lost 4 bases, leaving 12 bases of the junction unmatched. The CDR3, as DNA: TGTGCCAGCAGCCTCCAGAGCGGGACAGCGGATGGCTACACCTTC. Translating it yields CASSLQSGTADGYTF.

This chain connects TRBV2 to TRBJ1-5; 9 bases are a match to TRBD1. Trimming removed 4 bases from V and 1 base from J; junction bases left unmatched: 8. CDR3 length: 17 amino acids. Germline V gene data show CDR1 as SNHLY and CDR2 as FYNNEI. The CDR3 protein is CASSAWGQGLSNQPQHF. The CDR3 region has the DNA TGTGCCAGCAGTGCTTGGGGACAGGGATTAAGCAATCAGCCCCAGCATTTT.

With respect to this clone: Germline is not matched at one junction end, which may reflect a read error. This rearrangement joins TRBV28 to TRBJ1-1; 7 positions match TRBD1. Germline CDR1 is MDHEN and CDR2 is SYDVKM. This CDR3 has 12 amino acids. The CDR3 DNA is TGTGCCAGCAGTACAGGGGATAGGGGAAGGCACTTT. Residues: CASSTGDRGRHF. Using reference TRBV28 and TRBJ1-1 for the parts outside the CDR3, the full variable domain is DVKVTQSSRYLVKRTGEKVFLECVQDMDHENMFWYRQDPGLGLRLIYFSYDVKMKEKGDIPEGYSVSREKKERFSLILESASTNQTSMYLCASSTGDRGRHFGQGTRLTVV.

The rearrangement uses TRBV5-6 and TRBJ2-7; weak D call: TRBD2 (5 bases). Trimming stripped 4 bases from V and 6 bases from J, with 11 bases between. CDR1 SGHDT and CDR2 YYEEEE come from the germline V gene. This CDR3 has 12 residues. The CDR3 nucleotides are TGTGCCAGCAGCCGAGGGCGAGGCGAGCAGTACTTC. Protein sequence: CASSRGRGEQYF.